What follows is one T cell receptor (beta chain) and its context. Trimming shortened V by 0 bases and J by 1 base, and 9 bases separated the two germline ends. The V gene's germline CDR1 is LNHDA and CDR2 SQIVND (reference sequence). The CDR3 spans 15 residues. As processed by the authors: Amplification of reference gene primers was used by the study to estimate nucleated cell counts. Assay used: immunoSEQ multiplex PCR; TCRdb lists only in-frame clones, some missing. V and J calls and clone size follow that table, whereas D and trimming were derived from the DNA. This sample has 300,000 or so clones, with over 75% found just once. The record originates from a study of blood T cell repertoires in COVID-19. Study-level information: The study drew acute and convalescent COVID-19 samples from the United States, Italy and Spain.

This TCR derives from a woman aged 45-65 years who had recovered from COVID-19. The sequenced sample consisted of peripheral blood. J is TRBJ1-1 and V is TRBV19, with D maybe TRBD1 (5 bases). The CDR3 nucleotides are TGTGCCAGTAGTATAGAAGGCAGGGCGAACACTGAAGCTTTCTTT. This encodes CASSIEGRANTEAFF. Full variable domain (remainder filled in from reference TRBV19 and TRBJ1-1): DGGITQSPKYLFRKEGQNVTLSCEQNLNHDAMYWYRQDPGQGLRLIYYSQIVNDFQKGDIAEGYSVSREKKESFPLTVTSAQKNPTAFYLCASSIEGRANTEAFFGQGTRLTVV.